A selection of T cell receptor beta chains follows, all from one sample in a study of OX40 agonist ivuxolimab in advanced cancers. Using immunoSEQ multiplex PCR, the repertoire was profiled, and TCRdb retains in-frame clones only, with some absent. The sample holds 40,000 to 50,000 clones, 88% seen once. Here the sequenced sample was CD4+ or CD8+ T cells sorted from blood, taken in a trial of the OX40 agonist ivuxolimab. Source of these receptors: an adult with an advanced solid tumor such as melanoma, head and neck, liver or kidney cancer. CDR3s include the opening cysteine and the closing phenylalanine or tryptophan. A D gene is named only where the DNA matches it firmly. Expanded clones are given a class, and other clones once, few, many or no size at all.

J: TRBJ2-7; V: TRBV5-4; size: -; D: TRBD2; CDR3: CASSPQRGLAGGYVYEQYF; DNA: TGTGCCAGCAGCCCTCAACGGGGACTAGCGGGTGGGTATGTCTACGAGCAGTACTTC
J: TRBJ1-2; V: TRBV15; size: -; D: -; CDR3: CATSRGARYGYTF; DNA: TGTGCCACCAGCAGAGGGGCCCGCTATGGCTACACCTTC
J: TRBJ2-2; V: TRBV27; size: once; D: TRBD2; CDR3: CASSLVGSGRIGGELFF; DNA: TGTGCCAGCAGTTTGGTTGGTAGCGGGAGGATAGGCGGGGAGCTGTTTTTT
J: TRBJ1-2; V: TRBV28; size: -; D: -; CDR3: CASSLSGVGAYGYTF; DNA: TGTGCCAGCAGCCTCTCCGGGGTGGGGGCGTATGGCTACACCTTC
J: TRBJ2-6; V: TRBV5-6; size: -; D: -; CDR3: CASSPPPGANVLTF; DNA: TGTGCCAGCAGCCCGCCCCCTGGGGCCAACGTCCTGACTTTC
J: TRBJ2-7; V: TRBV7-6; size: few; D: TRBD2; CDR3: CASSLTSGRGEQYF; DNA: TGTGCCAGCAGCTTGACTAGCGGGAGAGGTGAGCAGTACTTC
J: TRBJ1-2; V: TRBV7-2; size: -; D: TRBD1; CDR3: CASSFTGGAAGYTF; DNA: TGTGCCAGCAGCTTTACAGGGGGTGCCGCTGGCTACACCTTC
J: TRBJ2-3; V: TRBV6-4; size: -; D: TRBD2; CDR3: CASSDSASGADTQYF; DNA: TGTGCCAGCAGTGACTCAGCAAGCGGGGCAGATACGCAGTATTTT
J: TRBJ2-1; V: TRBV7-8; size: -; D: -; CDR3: CASSLRSATYNEQFF; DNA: TGTGCCAGCAGCTTACGGTCTGCGACCTACAATGAGCAGTTCTTC
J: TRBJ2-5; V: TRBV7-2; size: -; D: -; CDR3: CASSHGGVQETQYF; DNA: TGTGCCAGCAGCCATGGAGGGGTTCAAGAGACCCAGTACTTC
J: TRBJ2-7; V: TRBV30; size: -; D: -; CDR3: CAWNRDQNSYEQYF; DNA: TGTGCCTGGAACCGGGACCAAAACTCCTACGAGCAGTACTTC
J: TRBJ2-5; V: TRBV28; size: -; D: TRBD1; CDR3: CASSLWTGSRAQYF; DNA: TGTGCCAGCAGTTTGTGGACAGGGTCCCGGGCCCAGTACTTC
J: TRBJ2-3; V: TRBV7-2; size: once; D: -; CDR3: CASSLMTREDTQYF; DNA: TGTGCCAGCAGCTTAATGACTCGCGAGGATACGCAGTATTTT
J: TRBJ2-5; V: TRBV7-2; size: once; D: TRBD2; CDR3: CASSPTSGSPGTQYF; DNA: TGTGCCAGCAGCCCAACTAGCGGGAGTCCCGGGACCCAGTACTTC
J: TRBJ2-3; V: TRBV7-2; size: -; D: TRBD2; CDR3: CASSQRGLGAADTQYF; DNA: TGTGCCAGCAGCCAAAGGGGACTAGGCGCCGCAGATACGCAGTATTTT
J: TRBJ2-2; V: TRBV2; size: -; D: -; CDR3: CASSARGVDTGELFF; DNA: TGTGCCAGCAGCGCCCGCGGGGTAGACACCGGGGAGCTGTTTTTT
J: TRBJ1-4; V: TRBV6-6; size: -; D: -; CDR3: CASSYTGGEKLFF; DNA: TGTGCCAGCAGTTATACGGGGGGAGAAAAACTGTTTTTT
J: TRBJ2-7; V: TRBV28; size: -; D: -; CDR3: CATPAPGESYEQYF; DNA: TGTGCCACCCCAGCCCCGGGTGAGTCCTACGAGCAGTACTTC
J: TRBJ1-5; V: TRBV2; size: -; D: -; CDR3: CASSVLAGNQPQHF; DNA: TGTGCCAGCAGTGTACTGGCAGGGAATCAGCCCCAGCATTTT
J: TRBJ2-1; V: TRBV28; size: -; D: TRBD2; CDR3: CASSFSGGRVVYNEQFF; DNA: TGTGCCAGCAGTTTCAGCGGGGGAAGAGTAGTGTACAATGAGCAGTTCTTC
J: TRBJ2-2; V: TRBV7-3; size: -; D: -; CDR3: CASSLEGELFF; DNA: TGTGCCAGCAGCTTAGAAGGGGAGCTGTTTTTT
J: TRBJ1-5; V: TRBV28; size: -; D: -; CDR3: CASSLRNWAGALYNQPQHF; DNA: TGTGCCAGCAGTTTAAGAAATTGGGCAGGGGCCCTCTACAATCAGCCCCAGCATTTT
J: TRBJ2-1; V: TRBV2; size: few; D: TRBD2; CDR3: CASRAGTINNEQFF; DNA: TGTGCCAGCAGGGCCGGGACTATTAACAATGAGCAGTTCTTC
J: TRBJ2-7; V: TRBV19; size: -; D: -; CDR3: CASKVSGAGYEQYF; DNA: TGTGCCAGTAAAGTTTCGGGGGCGGGCTACGAGCAGTACTTC
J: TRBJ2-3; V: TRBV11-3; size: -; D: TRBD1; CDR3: CASSLERGRSDTQYF; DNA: TGTGCCAGCAGCTTAGAGAGGGGGCGGTCAGATACGCAGTATTTT
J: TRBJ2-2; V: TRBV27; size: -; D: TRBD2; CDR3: CASSLGTSIRELFF; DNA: TGTGCCAGCAGTCTCGGGACTAGCATACGGGAGCTGTTTTTT
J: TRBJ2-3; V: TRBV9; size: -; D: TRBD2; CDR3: CASSRTSGSTDTQYF; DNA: TGTGCCAGCAGCCGGACTAGCGGGAGCACAGATACGCAGTATTTT
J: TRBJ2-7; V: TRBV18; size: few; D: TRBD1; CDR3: CASSPRQGKTYEQYF; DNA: TGTGCCAGCTCACCAAGACAGGGCAAAACCTACGAGCAGTACTTC
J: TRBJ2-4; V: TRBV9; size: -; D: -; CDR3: CASSVGALTGGEDIQYF; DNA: TGTGCCAGCAGCGTAGGGGCTTTGACGGGCGGGGAAGACATTCAGTACTTC
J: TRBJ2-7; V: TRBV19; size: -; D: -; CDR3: CASSTAGGGNVGQYF; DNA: TGTGCCAGTAGTACCGCAGGAGGAGGGAACGTCGGGCAGTACTTC
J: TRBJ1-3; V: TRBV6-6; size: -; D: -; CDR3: CASTLGNTIYF; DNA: TGTGCCAGCACCCTTGGAAACACCATATATTTT